This TCR beta chain was documented in a study of T cell responses to AZD1222 COVID-19 vaccine. Libraries were prepared by immunoSEQ multiplex PCR; TCRdb keeps only in-frame clonotypes and omits some of them. Here the sample spans 95,000 to 100,000 clones, roughly 84% being singletons. This CDR3 spans 15 amino acids. Germline V gene lookup returns CDR1 MDHEN and CDR2 SYDVKM. V was cut by 5 bases and J by 5 bases, with 15 bases left in between. The sequence was collected from an adult who received the AZD1222 COVID-19 vaccine. The rearrangement links TRBV28 to TRBJ2-2; weak D call: TRBD2 (6 bases). The starting material was peripheral blood, obtained 28 days after the second AZD1222 dose. The CDR3 region is CASSPPDYLTGELFF. CDR3 nucleotide sequence: TGTGCCAGCAGTCCTCCGGACTACCTGACCGGGGAGCTGTTTTTT.